This T cell receptor beta chain was found in a study of beta chain features in type 1 diabetes. Study at large: Age, gender and cell yields were alike across patients and healthy donors.

With regard to this clone: As yet, its antigen is unknown.

Whole-study findings and limits: In these data, an HLA type influence on TCRB rearrangement remained unresolved. TCRB CDR3s were moderately but significantly shorter in Type 1 diabetes patients in all four CD4+ subsets.

Via CD45RO/CCR7/CD25/CD127/CD95/CD27, cells of the CD4+ naive, central memory, regulatory and stem cell-like memory subsets were sorted. Trimming shortened V by 6 bases and J by 8 bases, and 11 bases separated the two germline ends. Germline V gene data show CDR1 as SQVTM and CDR2 as ANQGSEA. The CDR3 totals 11 residues. Every bit of the isolated RNA underwent reverse transcription, so sequencing read expressed TCRB transcripts. This table comes from immunoSEQ multiplex PCR, and its TCRdb copy is limited to in-frame clones, with some not included. This table has over 300,000 clones, around 9.7% appearing once.

The source is a man aged 25-45 years with type 1 diabetes. The chain is built from TRBV29-1 and TRBJ1-3; D gene ambiguous. Sequencing used central memory CD4+ T cells from blood. The DNA of the CDR3 is TGCAGCGTCCCCCTTGCCGACACCATATATTTT. Translation gives CSVPLADTIYF.